The 16 T cell receptor beta chains presented below share a single source sample, sequenced in a study of metastatic and nonmetastatic thyroid tumors. Every patient underwent thyroid surgery untreated. TCRdb re-called clones via MiXCR from the PCR reads. This sample has roughly 65,000 clones, with 11% to 15% found just once. Source material: blood. Source of these receptors: a male donor with papillary thyroid cancer or a benign thyroid nodule (not recorded which). Some clones in this sample may be carry-over from other donors' samples.

This clone was counted ten times or more. The chain employs TRBV30 and TRBJ2-7, with 11 bases identical to TRBD1. J gave up 5 bases and V 2 bases, and 5 bases lay outside the gene matches. CDR1 and CDR2 from the germline V gene are GTSNPN and SVGIG (reference sequence). The CDR3 covers 14 residues. The CDR3 region has the DNA TGTGCCTGGAGTTTAGGACAGGGGGCTGACGAGCAGTACTTC. As protein: CAWSLGQGADEQYF.

The CDR3, as DNA: TGTGCCACCAGTGAACCGGGACTAGTTTCCGGGGAGCTGTTTTTT. Its translation is CATSEPGLVSGELFF. The chain combines TRBV24-1 with TRBJ2-2, with 8 bases aligning to TRBD2. V lost 4 bases and J lost 6; bases outside the gene matches: 6. CDR3 size: 15 residues. Per the germline V gene, CDR1 is KGHDR and CDR2 is SFDVKD.

This clone was seen repeatedly, ten times or more. In DNA form, the CDR3 reads TGTGCCAGCAGTACAGGGTTAGCTAACTATGGCTACACCTTC. Protein product: CASSTGLANYGYTF. This rearrangement joins TRBV6-1 to TRBJ1-2; a possible D gene is TRBD1 (6 bases). V shed 5 bases and J shed 0 bases, with 10 bases lying between them. This CDR3 is built from 14 residues. Germline V CDR1 and CDR2: MNHNS, SASEGT.

This clone was observed many times. The chain joins TRBV6-2 or TRBV6-3 to TRBJ2-1, with 10 bases fitting TRBD2. The CDR3 contains 15 residues. With V trimmed by 6 bases and J by 7 bases, 9 bases remained unmatched. The germline V gene encodes CDR1 MNHEY and CDR2 SVGEGT. Here the CDR3 reads CASRHPSGSANEQFF. CDR3 DNA sequence: TGTGCCAGCAGACATCCTAGCGGGAGCGCGAATGAGCAGTTCTTC.

The chain links TRBV12-5 to TRBJ2-7; D may be TRBD1 (6 bases). Looked up from germline, CDR1 is LGHNT and CDR2 is FRNRAP. CDR3 length: 15 residues. V was clipped by 5 bases and J by 3 bases, with 17 bases between them. The CDR3 bases are TGTGCTAGTGGTCTCACCAGAGGGGGATACTACGAGCAGTACTTC. This gives the protein CASGLTRGGYYEQYF.

This clone came up many times. The rearrangement links TRBV20-1 to TRBJ1-3, with D perhaps TRBD1 (5 bases). This CDR3 has 15 amino acids. V gave up 3 bases and J gave up 0 bases, with 12 bases separating them. Germline-derived CDR1 and CDR2 are DFQATT and SNEGSKA (reference sequence). This chain's CDR3 is CSASEGRNSGNTIYF. CDR3 coding DNA: TGCAGTGCTAGTGAGGGACGGAACTCTGGAAACACCATATATTTT.

The table lists this clone with a few counts. Germline and junction disagree at one end, which may indicate a read error. The genes are TRBV6-1 and TRBJ1-3; no reliable D call. Germline values: CDR1 MNHNS, CDR2 SASEGT. CDR3 length: 12 residues. CDR3 bases: TGTGCCAGCGAGGCCTCTGTAAACACCATATATTTT. Protein product: CASEASVNTIYF.

This clone was seen ten or more times. This chain joins TRBV4-1 and TRBJ2-1, with D possibly matching TRBD1 (5 bases). The CDR3 loop spans 17 amino acids. Per the germline V gene, CDR1 is MGHRA and CDR2 is YSYEKL. Trimming pared 0 bases from V and 0 bases from J, leaving 12 bases between. The chain's CDR3 is CASSQESGYFSYNEQFF. CDR3 in DNA: TGCGCCAGCAGCCAAGAATCAGGGTATTTCTCCTACAATGAGCAGTTCTTC.

This clone was observed at least ten times. This chain uses TRBV27 with TRBJ1-1; D is ambiguous. Germline values: CDR1 MNHEY, CDR2 SMNVEV (reference sequence). The CDR3 spans 15 residues. V was trimmed by 8 bases and J by 0 bases, leaving 16 bases between them. The CDR3 sequence is CASGRRRPMNTEAFF. CDR3 DNA: TGTGCCAGCGGAAGAAGACGGCCCATGAACACTGAAGCTTTCTTT.

This clone was seen many times. The chain has TRBV5-1 and TRBJ2-3; D possibly matches TRBD1 or TRBD2 (6 bases each). V dropped 5 bases and J dropped 5 bases, with 18 bases sitting between them. Germline assignment: CDR1 SGHRS and CDR2 YFSETQ. This CDR3 contains 15 residues. The CDR3 DNA follows: TGCGCCAGCAGTTTTGGGGGGCGAGGCGAAGATACGCAGTATTTT. This sequence encodes CASSFGGRGEDTQYF. The variable domain in full, completed from reference TRBV5-1 and TRBJ2-3, reads KAGVTQTPRYLIKTRGQQVTLSCSPISGHRSVSWYQQTPGQGLQFLFEYFSETQRNKGNFPGRFSGRQFSNSRSEMNVSTLELGDSALYLCASSFGGRGEDTQYFGPGTRLTVL.

This clone showed up just a few times. V and J are TRBV5-4 and TRBJ2-5; D might be TRBD1 or TRBD2, each matching 7 bases. The germline V gene has CDR1 SGHNT and CDR2 YYREEE (reference sequence). The CDR3 is made up of 14 amino acids. The germline V and J ends were trimmed by 4 bases and 4 bases, with 14 bases remaining between them. Written as DNA, the CDR3 is TGTGCCAGCAGCCCCCAGGGGGGGTTAGAGACCCAGTACTTC. Translation: CASSPQGGLETQYF.

The gene calls are TRBV24-1 and TRBJ2-1, with a tentative D call TRBD1 (6 bases). In germline, CDR1 is KGHDR, CDR2 SFDVKD. This CDR3 is built from 15 residues. V was trimmed by 4 bases and J by 1 base, leaving 10 bases between them. For the CDR3, the DNA is TGTGCCACCAGTGACCAGGGGTTATCCTACAATGAGCAGTTCTTC. It codes for CATSDQGLSYNEQFF.

This clone was seen at least ten times. The chain joins TRBV7-2 to TRBJ1-2, with TRBD1 matching 7 bases. The V gene's germline CDR1 is SGHTA and CDR2 FQGNSA. This CDR3 contains 15 residues. J gave up 0 bases and V 7 bases, and 8 bases lay outside the gene matches. The CDR3 coding sequence is TGTGCCAGCACCCCGACAGGGCTTTCTAACTATGGCTACACCTTC. Protein sequence: CASTPTGLSNYGYTF.

Regarding this clone: Mismatch with germline at one junction end may stem from a read error. This chain joins TRBV7-2 and TRBJ2-7; possible D gene TRBD2, 6 bases. The CDR3 length is 15 residues. Germline V gives CDR1 SGHTA, CDR2 FQGNSA. The CDR3, as DNA: TGTTCCAGCAGCTTAATCGGGACTTCCCCCTACGAGCAGTACTTC. Protein: CSSSLIGTSPYEQYF.

This clone has a count of ten or more. The V gene is TRBV2, the J gene TRBJ2-3; D remains unclear. Germline V gene sequence: CDR1 SNHLY, CDR2 FYNNEI. The CDR3 has 13 residues. V lost 4 bases and J 1 base, leaving 6 bases between the germline ends. The CDR3 is CASSGIGTDTQYF. The CDR3 DNA sequence: TGTGCCAGCAGTGGGATAGGCACAGATACGCAGTATTTT.

The table lists this clone with many counts. Additional DNA sequences in this sample encode the identical CDR3. The rearrangement uses TRBV27 and TRBJ1-6; 10 bases map to TRBD1. The CDR3 contains 15 residues. The V and J ends lost 0 bases and 10 bases, in that order; junction bases with no gene match: 3. Per germline, CDR1 MNHEY and CDR2 SMNVEV (reference sequence). CDR3 amino acids: CASSLSTGGRSPLHF. CDR3 nucleotide sequence: TGTGCCAGCAGTTTATCGACAGGGGGCCGGTCACCCCTCCACTTT.